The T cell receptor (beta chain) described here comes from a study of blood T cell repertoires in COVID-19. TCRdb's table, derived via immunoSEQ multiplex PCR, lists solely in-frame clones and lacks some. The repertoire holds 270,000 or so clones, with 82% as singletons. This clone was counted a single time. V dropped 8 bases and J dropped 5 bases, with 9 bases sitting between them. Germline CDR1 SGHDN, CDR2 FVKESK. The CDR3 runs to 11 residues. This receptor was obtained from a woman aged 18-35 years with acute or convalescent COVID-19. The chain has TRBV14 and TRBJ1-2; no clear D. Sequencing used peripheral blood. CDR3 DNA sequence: TGTGCCAGCCTGGTAGAATATGGCTACACCTTC. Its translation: CASLVEYGYTF.